The present T cell receptor (beta chain) was sequenced within a study of CD8 T cells in ankylosing spondylitis. There are 15 residues in the CDR3. V gave up 1 base and J gave up 7 bases; unmatched junction bases: 9. Germline CDR1 and CDR2: SEHNR and FQNEAQ (reference sequence). TCRdb ran MiXCR on the 5' RACE reads and lists one entry per CDR3 protein. This table holds under 450,000 distinct CDR3 sequences, around 20% found once. Input material: blood, either unsorted or a sorted T cell fraction (not recorded which). The receptor was isolated from a male donor with ankylosing spondylitis or in good health (not recorded which). This chain joins TRBV7-9 and TRBJ2-7; TRBD2 aligns across 8 bases. CDR3 DNA: TGTGCCAGCAGCTTAGTCTCTGCGGGGGGTTTGGAGCAGTACTTC. The encoded protein is CASSLVSAGGLEQYF.